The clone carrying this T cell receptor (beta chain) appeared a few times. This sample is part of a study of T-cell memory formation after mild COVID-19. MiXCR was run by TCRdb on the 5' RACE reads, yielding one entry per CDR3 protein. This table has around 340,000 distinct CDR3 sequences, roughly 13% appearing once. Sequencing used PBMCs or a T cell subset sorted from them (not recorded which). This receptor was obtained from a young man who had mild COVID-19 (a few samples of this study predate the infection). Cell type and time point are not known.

The CDR3 spells CASSVGTAGETQYF. The DNA for the CDR3 is TGTGCCAGCAGTGTTGGAACCGCGGGGGAGACCCAGTACTTC. The rearrangement links TRBV6-4 to TRBJ2-5, with D possibly matching TRBD2 (6 bases). CDR3 length equals 14 residues. Looked up from germline, CDR1 is MRHNA and CDR2 is SNTAGT. V was cut by 4 bases and J by 5 bases, with 14 bases left in between.